This T cell receptor beta chain was profiled in a study of T cells in Graves' hyperthyroidism and ophthalmopathy. Study context: Sampling of peripheral blood happened at initial diagnosis, prior to any treatment. General study points: Blood also contained most expanded thyroid clonotypes above 0.001.

This clonotype has a count of ten or more. The antigen is unknown. The investigators amplified TCR beta CDR3 regions from RNA transcripts. Researchers ran a first-round RT-PCR on the TCR CDR3 using the HTBI primer set. TCRdb reprocessed the multiplex PCR reads via MiXCR and lists one record per CDR3 protein. The sample shows 300,000 to 400,000 distinct CDR3 sequences, approximately 14% of them seen only once. Diagnostic decisions used clinical symptoms, serum thyroxine and TRAb, thyroid ultrasound and orbital computed tomography. The authors obtained PBMCs from around 10 ml of fresh peripheral blood. V was trimmed by 7 bases and J by 1 base, leaving 19 bases between them. There are 15 residues in the CDR3. Per the germline V gene, CDR1 is SQVTM and CDR2 is ANQGSEA.

This chain joins TRBV29-1 and TRBJ1-1, with a possible D match to TRBD1 (5 bases). The receptor's source is a woman aged 60-75 years with Graves' hyperthyroidism. Sequences were obtained from blood. The CDR3 sequence is CSGQGRVGPNTEAFF. The DNA of the CDR3 is TGCAGCGGCCAAGGCAGGGTGGGGCCGAACACTGAAGCTTTCTTT.